One sample yielded the 18 T cell receptor beta chains listed below, sequenced in a study of vaccination effects on CD4 cells after COVID-19. Sequencing in the ViraFEST assay came after antigen-specific CD4+ T cells had been expanded with viral peptide pools, which were used to stimulate PBMC. The culture ran for under eleven days, and then CD4+ T cells were isolated. Confirmation by PCR established that the person had SARS-CoV-2 infection between March and December 2020. The antigens for these receptors are not known. Sequencing used immunoSEQ multiplex PCR; TCRdb keeps in-frame clones, though not all of them. The sample records 63,000 or so clones, roughly two thirds being singletons. The sequences come from CD4+ T cells from PBMCs cultured with HIV peptides, collected before COVID-19 vaccination. Subset reported: HIV-1 Nef peptide pool negative control/reference culture. These receptor sequences come from a human donor who had a prior SARS-CoV-2 infection.

The J gene is TRBJ1-5, the V gene TRBV7-8; perhaps TRBD1 as D (5 bases). The CDR3 contains 14 residues. V gave up 5 bases and J gave up 7 bases, with 15 bases separating them. CDR1 and CDR2 from the germline V gene are SGHVS and FQNEAQ. The CDR3 DNA sequence: TGTGCCAGCAGCCCCAGTAGGGGAGGCCAGCCCCAGCATTTT. It yields the protein CASSPSRGGQPQHF.

This clone turned up a few times. CDR3 bases: TGTGCCAGCAGTGAACAGGGGGCGGTGTACGAGCAGTACTTC. This codes for CASSEQGAVYEQYF. V usage is TRBV2 and J usage is TRBJ2-7, with 8 positions matching TRBD1. Trimming took 2 bases from V and 4 from J; bases not matched to a gene: 4. The CDR3 runs to 14 residues. Per germline, CDR1 SNHLY and CDR2 FYNNEI.

This clone was seen only a few times. This CDR3 is CASSLDRRETQYF. DNA for the CDR3: TGTGCCAGCAGCTTAGATAGGCGAGAGACCCAGTACTTC. J is TRBJ2-5 and V is TRBV7-9; the D is unclear. The CDR3 consists of 13 residues. The V and J ends lost 1 base and 4 bases respectively, with 7 bases between them. CDR1 is SEHNR and CDR2 is FQNEAQ in the germline V gene (reference sequence).

This sequence joins TRBV5-4 and TRBJ2-1; tentative D call: TRBD2 (6 bases). Trimming pared 4 bases from V and 4 bases from J, leaving 18 bases between. The CDR3 contains 16 residues. Germline V gene data show CDR1 as SGHNT and CDR2 as YYREEE (reference sequence). The CDR3 here is CASSPDPAGNYNEQFF. CDR3 DNA: TGTGCCAGCAGCCCGGACCCAGCGGGCAATTACAATGAGCAGTTCTTC. Together with reference TRBV5-4 and TRBJ2-1, the CDR3 gives the full variable domain: ETGVTQSPTHLIKTRGQQVTLRCSSQSGHNTVSWYQQALGQGPQFIFQYYREEENGRGNFPPRFSGLQFPNYSSELNVNALELDDSALYLCASSPDPAGNYNEQFFGPGTRLTVL.

The CDR3 here is CASSPDRFEPQHF. CDR3 DNA: TGTGCCAGCAGTCCTGACAGGTTCGAGCCCCAGCATTTT. This sequence joins TRBV3-1 (or the pseudogene TRBV3-2) and TRBJ1-5; D may be TRBD1 (6 bases). The length of the CDR3 is 13 residues. The germline V gene has CDR1 LGHDT and CDR2 YNNKEL (reference sequence). V was clipped by 6 bases and J by 8 bases, with 14 bases between them.

The chain is built from TRBV6-6 and TRBJ2-7, with 8 bases lining up with TRBD2. Germline V gene data show CDR1 as MNHNY and CDR2 as SVGAGI (reference sequence). V dropped 1 base and J dropped 3; count of bases not matched to a gene: 2. The CDR3 totals 14 residues. The CDR3 region has the DNA TGTGCCAGCAGTTACTTTGGGACTAGCTACGAGCAGTACTTC. Protein product: CASSYFGTSYEQYF.

V and J are TRBV6-5 and TRBJ2-7, with 7 bases matching TRBD1. CDR3 length: 14 residues. Trimming cost V 8 bases and J 2 bases; bases outside gene matches: 9. Germline values: CDR1 MNHEY, CDR2 SVGAGI. DNA for the CDR3: TGTGCCAGCTATGGTTTAAGGGGGCCCTACGAGCAGTACTTC. Residues: CASYGLRGPYEQYF.

By share, this clone counts as medium-sized. The chain employs TRBV30 and TRBJ2-7; D gene ambiguous. The CDR3 has 13 residues. Trimming took off 4 bases at V and 2 bases at J, with 12 bases between the two ends. Germline V gene data show CDR1 as GTSNPN and CDR2 as SVGIG (reference sequence). The CDR3 DNA sequence: TGTGCCTGGACCCGGGCCAGAACCTACGAGCAGTACTTC. Translated, it gives CAWTRARTYEQYF.

J is TRBJ1-2 and V is TRBV5-5; D call uncertain. The V end lost 0 bases, the J end lost 2 bases, and 11 bases lay between the germline ends. CDR3 size: 15 residues. Germline CDR1 SGHKS, CDR2 YYEKEE (reference sequence). The CDR3 reads CASSLALRRNYGYTF. CDR3 bases: TGTGCCAGCAGCTTGGCCTTAAGGAGGAACTATGGCTACACCTTC.

The chain uses TRBV28 and TRBJ1-6; D is possibly TRBD1 (5 bases). This CDR3 comprises 15 residues. V was shortened by 4 bases and J by 9 bases, with 16 bases between the two germline ends. Germline lookup yields CDR1 MDHEN and CDR2 SYDVKM. The CDR3: CASSSPGTGGSPLHF. The CDR3 region has the DNA TGTGCCAGCAGTTCCCCTGGTACAGGAGGTTCACCCCTCCACTTT.

The gene calls are TRBV5-1 and TRBJ2-1; D gene ambiguous. V was trimmed by 3 bases and J by 0 bases, leaving 4 bases between them. The CDR3 sequence is 13 residues long. Per the germline V gene, CDR1 is SGHRS and CDR2 is YFSETQ. This CDR3 is CASSSSSYNEQFF. The CDR3 DNA reads TGCGCCAGCAGCTCTAGCTCCTACAATGAGCAGTTCTTC.

J is TRBJ2-3 and V is TRBV4-2, with 11 positions matching TRBD2. The J segment lost 5 bases and the V segment lost 0 bases, leaving 4 bases of the junction unmatched. The CDR3 covers 16 residues. The germline V gene encodes CDR1 LGHNA and CDR2 YNFKEQ. This CDR3 is CASSQELAGEVDTQYF. CDR3 coding DNA: TGTGCCAGCAGCCAAGAACTAGCGGGAGAGGTAGATACGCAGTATTTT.

V usage is TRBV20-1 and J usage is TRBJ1-2, with D possibly being TRBD1 (6 bases). This CDR3 is built from 11 residues. CDR1 and CDR2 (germline): DFQATT, SNEGSKA (reference sequence). With 3 bases removed from V and 10 bases from J, the gap between germline ends came to 12 bases. CDR3 in DNA: TGCAGTGCTAGGTACGGACAGTACTACACCTTC. Translated, it gives CSARYGQYYTF.

V and J are TRBV6-6 and TRBJ1-5; no firm D call. V lost 2 bases and J lost 0, with 11 bases in between. Germline V CDR1 and CDR2: MNHNY, SVGAGI (reference sequence). CDR3 length: 16 amino acids. The CDR3 coding sequence is TGTGCCAGCAGTTACCGAGGCATTAATAGCAATCAGCCCCAGCATTTT. Translation: CASSYRGINSNQPQHF.

The chain uses TRBV7-8 and TRBJ2-1; 11 bases match TRBD2. Trimming took 5 bases from V and 7 from J; bases not matched to a gene: 13. The CDR3 has 17 residues. From germline, CDR1 is SGHVS and CDR2 FQNEAQ. The DNA for the CDR3 is TGTGCCAGCAGCCCTATGACTAGCGGGGAAGGGGGTAATGAGCAGTTCTTC. Translated: CASSPMTSGEGGNEQFF.

The chain links TRBV6-6 to TRBJ2-7; the D gene is possibly TRBD2 (6 bases). Germline CDR1 is MNHNY and CDR2 is SVGAGI (reference sequence). The CDR3 is made up of 14 amino acids. Between the trimmed V and J ends, which lost 5 bases and 3 bases, there was a span of 14 bases. DNA for the CDR3: TGTGCCAGCAGTCGGGGGACCAATCTCTACGAGCAGTACTTC. This encodes CASSRGTNLYEQYF.

The gene calls are TRBV5-1 and TRBJ2-1; TRBD2 agrees at 10 bases. CDR3 length: 18 residues. Germline assignment: CDR1 SGHRS and CDR2 YFSETQ. Trimming at V came to 0 bases and at J to 3 bases, leaving 9 bases not matched to a gene. CDR3: CASSLAVAGGSRYNEQFF. CDR3 bases: TGCGCCAGCAGCTTGGCCGTAGCGGGGGGCTCTCGCTACAATGAGCAGTTCTTC.

The J gene is TRBJ2-7, the V gene TRBV6-2 or TRBV6-3, with a possible D match to TRBD2 (6 bases). The CDR3 totals 13 residues. Germline V gene data show CDR1 as MNHEY and CDR2 as SVGEGT. V lost 6 bases and J 2 bases, leaving 11 bases between the germline ends. The CDR3 region has the DNA TGTGCCAGCAGCCCCTGGGGGGCCTACGAGCAGTACTTC. Encoded protein: CASSPWGAYEQYF.